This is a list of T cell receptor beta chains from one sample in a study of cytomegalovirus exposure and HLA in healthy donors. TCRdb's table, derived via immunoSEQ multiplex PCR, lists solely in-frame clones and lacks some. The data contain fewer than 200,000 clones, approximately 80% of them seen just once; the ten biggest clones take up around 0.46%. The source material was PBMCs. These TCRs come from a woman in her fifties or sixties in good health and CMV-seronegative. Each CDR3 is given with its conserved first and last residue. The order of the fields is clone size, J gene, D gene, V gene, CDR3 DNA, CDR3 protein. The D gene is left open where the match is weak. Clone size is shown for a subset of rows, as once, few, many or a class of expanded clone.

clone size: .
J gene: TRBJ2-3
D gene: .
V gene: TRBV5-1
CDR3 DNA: TGCGCCAGCAGCTTGTTAGGGGTCACAGATACGCAGTATTTT
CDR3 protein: CASSLLGVTDTQYF

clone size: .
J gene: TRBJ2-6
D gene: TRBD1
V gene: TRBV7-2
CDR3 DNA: TGTGCCAGCAGCTTGGGACAGGCGTACTCTGGGGCCAACGTCCTGACTTTC
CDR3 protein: CASSLGQAYSGANVLTF

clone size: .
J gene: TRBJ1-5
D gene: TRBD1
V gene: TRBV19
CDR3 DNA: TGTGCCAGTAACGACAGGGGGCTAGGTTTATTGGGTCAGCCCCAGCATTTT
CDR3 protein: CASNDRGLGLLGQPQHF

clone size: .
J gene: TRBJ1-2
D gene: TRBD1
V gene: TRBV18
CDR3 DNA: TGTGCCAGCTCCCCCGACCGGGACAGGGTGTTTATGGGGGCCTATGGCTACACCTTC
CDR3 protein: CASSPDRDRVFMGAYGYTF

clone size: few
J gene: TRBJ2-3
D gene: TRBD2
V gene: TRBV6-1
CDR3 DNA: TGTGCCAGCAGTAGCGGGGGGGCCTTAGATACGCAGTATTTT
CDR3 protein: CASSSGGALDTQYF

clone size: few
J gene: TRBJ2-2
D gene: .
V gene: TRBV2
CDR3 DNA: TGTGCCAGCAGTGAGGGCGCGAACACCGGGGAGCTGTTTTTT
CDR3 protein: CASSEGANTGELFF

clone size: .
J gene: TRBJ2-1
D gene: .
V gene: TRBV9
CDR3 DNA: TGTGCCAGCAGCGGGGGGGTACTTTACAATGAGCAGTTCTTC
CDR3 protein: CASSGGVLYNEQFF

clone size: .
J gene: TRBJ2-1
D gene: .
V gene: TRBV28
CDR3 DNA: TGTGCCAGCCTCTCCTACAATGAGCAGTTCTTC
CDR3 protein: CASLSYNEQFF

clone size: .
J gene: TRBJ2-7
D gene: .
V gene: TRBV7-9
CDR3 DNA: TGTTCCAGCAGCTTGCACCAGACCTACGAGCAGTACTTC
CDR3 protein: CSSSLHQTYEQYF

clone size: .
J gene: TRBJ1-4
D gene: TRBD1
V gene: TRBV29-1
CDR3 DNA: TGCAGCGTTTCCGGACAGGGAGGGGAAAAACTGTTTTTT
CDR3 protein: CSVSGQGGEKLFF

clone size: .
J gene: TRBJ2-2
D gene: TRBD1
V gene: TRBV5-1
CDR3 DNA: TGCGCCAGCAGCTTGACAGGGGGCTATGCCGGGGAGCTGTTTTTT
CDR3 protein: CASSLTGGYAGELFF

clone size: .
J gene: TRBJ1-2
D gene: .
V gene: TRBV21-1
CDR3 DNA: TGTGCCAGCAGCAACTCCCCGGGGAGGGGGAACTATGGCTACACCTTC
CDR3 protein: CASSNSPGRGNYGYTF

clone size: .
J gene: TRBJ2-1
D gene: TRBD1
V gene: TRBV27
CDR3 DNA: TGTGCCAGCAGTTTAGGACAGGGGAGTTTGTACGATGAGCAGTTCTTC
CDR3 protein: CASSLGQGSLYDEQFF

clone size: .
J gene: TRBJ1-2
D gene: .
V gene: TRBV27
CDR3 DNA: TGTGCCAGCAGTTTATACGGAATTCAGGGATTTGCGCGGGGTTCTAACTATGGCTACACCTTC
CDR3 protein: CASSLYGIQGFARGSNYGYTF

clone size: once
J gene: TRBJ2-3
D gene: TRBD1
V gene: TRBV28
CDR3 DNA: TGTGCCAGCAGTTTGTTGTCAGGGGGCGGCCTTGGCACAGATACGCAGTATTTT
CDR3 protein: CASSLLSGGGLGTDTQYF

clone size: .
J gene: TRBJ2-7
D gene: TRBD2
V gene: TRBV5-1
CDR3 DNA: TGCGCCAGCAGCTTAGGACTAGCCACTTTGATCTACGAGCAGTACTTC
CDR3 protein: CASSLGLATLIYEQYF

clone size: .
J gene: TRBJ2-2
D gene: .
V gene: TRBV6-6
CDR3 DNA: TGTGCCAGCAGTTACTCGAGGGGGTACGGCGGGGAGCTGTTTTTT
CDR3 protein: CASSYSRGYGGELFF

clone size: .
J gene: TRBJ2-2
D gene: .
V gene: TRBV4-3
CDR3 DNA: TGCGCCAGCAGCCAAGACGGGACTTTCCCGGACGGGGAGCTGTTTTTT
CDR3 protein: CASSQDGTFPDGELFF

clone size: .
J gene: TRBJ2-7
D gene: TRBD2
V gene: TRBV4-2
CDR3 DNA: TGTGCCAGCAGCCAACAAGCGGGAGGGCTGAGCTCCTACGAGCAGTACTTC
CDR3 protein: CASSQQAGGLSSYEQYF

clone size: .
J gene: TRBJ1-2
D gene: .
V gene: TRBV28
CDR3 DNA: TGTGCCAGCAGTTTCGGGGGGGGCGCCGGCTATGGCTACACCTTC
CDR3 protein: CASSFGGGAGYGYTF

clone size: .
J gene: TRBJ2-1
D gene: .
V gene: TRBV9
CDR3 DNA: TGTGCCAGCATCCGGTCCTTGAGGGACAATGAGCAGTTCTTC
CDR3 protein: CASIRSLRDNEQFF

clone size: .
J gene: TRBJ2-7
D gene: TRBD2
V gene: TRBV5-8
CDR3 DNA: TGTGCCAGCAGCTTCCTAGGACTAGTTACCAACGAGCAGTACTTC
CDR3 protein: CASSFLGLVTNEQYF

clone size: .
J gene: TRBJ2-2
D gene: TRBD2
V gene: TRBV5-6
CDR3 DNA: TGTGCCAGCAGCTTCGGGACTAGCCTCGCCACCGGGGAGCTGTTTTTT
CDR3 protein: CASSFGTSLATGELFF

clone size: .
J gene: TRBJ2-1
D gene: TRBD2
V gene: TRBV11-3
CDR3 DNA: TGTGCCAGCGGCAATAGCGGGAGCAGGAGTGAGCAGTTCTTC
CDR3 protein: CASGNSGSRSEQFF